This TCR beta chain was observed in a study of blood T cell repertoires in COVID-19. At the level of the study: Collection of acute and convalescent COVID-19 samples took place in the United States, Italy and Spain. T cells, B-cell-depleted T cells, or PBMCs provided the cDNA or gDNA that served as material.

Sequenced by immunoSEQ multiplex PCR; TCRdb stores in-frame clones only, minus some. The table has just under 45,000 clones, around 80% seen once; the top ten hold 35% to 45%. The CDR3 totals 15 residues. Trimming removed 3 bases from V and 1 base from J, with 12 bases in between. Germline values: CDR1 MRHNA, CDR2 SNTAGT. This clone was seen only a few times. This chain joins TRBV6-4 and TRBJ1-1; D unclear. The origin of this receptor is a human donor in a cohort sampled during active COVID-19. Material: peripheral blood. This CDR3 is CASSEEGRSNTEAFF. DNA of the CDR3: TGTGCCAGCAGTGAAGAGGGAAGGTCGAACACTGAAGCTTTCTTT.